This T cell receptor beta chain came from a study of cytomegalovirus exposure and HLA in healthy donors. As concerns this clone: Antigen specificity is unknown.

Assay: immunoSEQ multiplex PCR; the TCRdb copy retains only in-frame clones and omits some. The table includes about 130,000 clones, just under 95% detected once. CDR3 length: 13 residues. The V gene's germline CDR1 is MNHEY and CDR2 SVGAGI. Trimming took 6 bases from V and 5 from J, leaving 13 bases between them. Study findings and constraints: Specificity of a few CMV-associated chains for CMV antigens was verified in vitro.

The specimen sequenced was PBMCs. This clonotype originated in a woman younger than 30 in good health and CMV-seronegative. The chain carries TRBV6-5 and TRBJ2-5; TRBD2 might be the D (6 bases). As DNA, the CDR3 is TGTGCCAGCAGCAGAGGGACTTCGGAGACCCAGTACTTC. Amino acids: CASSRGTSETQYF.